This is a list of T cell receptor beta chains from one sample in a study of T cell responses to AZD1222 COVID-19 vaccine. TCRdb keeps only in-frame clones here, not all; method: immunoSEQ multiplex PCR. The sample contains roughly 150,000 clones, about nine tenths of which appear only once. The sample here was peripheral blood, taken on day 0 of AZD1222 vaccination. Receptors originate from an adult in good health. Each CDR3 is given with its conserved first and last residue. A D gene is named only where the DNA matches it firmly. Not all rows give a size; the values are once, few, many and, for expanded clones, a class.

>13|TRBV2|TRBD2|NA|TRBJ2-3
TGTGCCACCCGGGGGGAGCGCACAGATACGCAGTATTTT
CATRGERTDTQYF
>15|TRBV24-1|TRBD2|NA|TRBJ2-3
TGTGCCACCAGTGCGCGGCGGGAGGGACCAGATACGCAGTATTTT
CATSARREGPDTQYF
>13|TRBV19|NA|NA|TRBJ1-6
TGTGCCAGTAGTATAGTTGGCGGGGAACCCCTCCACTTT
CASSIVGGEPLHF
>13|TRBV7-2|NA|NA|TRBJ2-1
TGTGCCAGCAGGGCTAGTTTATACAATGAGCAGTTCTTC
CASRASLYNEQFF
>14|TRBV6-2/TRBV6-3|NA|NA|TRBJ1-5
TGTGCCAGCAGTTACTATGGGGGAAATCAGCCCCAGCATTTT
CASSYYGGNQPQHF
>14|TRBV6-5|TRBD2|NA|TRBJ2-1
TGTGCCAGCAGTCGCGGGACTAGCGGAAATGAGCAGTTCTTC
CASSRGTSGNEQFF
>16|TRBV28|NA|NA|TRBJ1-1
TGTGCCAGCAGTTCCCTCAGAGGGCCCATGAACACTGAAGCTTTCTTT
CASSSLRGPMNTEAFF
>12|TRBV7-9|NA|NA|TRBJ1-1
TGTGCCAGCAGCTTAGTGTCCGCTGAAGCTTTCTTT
CASSLVSAEAFF
>19|TRBV24-1|TRBD2|NA|TRBJ2-1
TGTGCCACCAGTGACCCCCTAGCGGGAGGGCTTTCCTCCTACAATGAGCAGTTCTTC
CATSDPLAGGLSSYNEQFF
>16|TRBV27|TRBD1|NA|TRBJ2-1
TGTGCCAGCAGTTTATATTGGGACAGGGGCTACAATGAGCAGTTCTTC
CASSLYWDRGYNEQFF
>15|TRBV6-5|TRBD1|NA|TRBJ2-1
TGTGCCAGCAACGACGGGACAGGGGGTTTCAATGAGCAGTTCTTC
CASNDGTGGFNEQFF
>13|TRBV27|NA|NA|TRBJ1-1
TGTGCCAGCAGTCCGATTACGAACACTGAAGCTTTCTTT
CASSPITNTEAFF
>17|TRBV6-2/TRBV6-3|TRBD1|NA|TRBJ2-2
TGTGCCAGCAGTTACTCACCGGGACAGCCGAACACCGGGGAGCTGTTTTTT
CASSYSPGQPNTGELFF
>12|TRBV28|NA|NA|TRBJ1-6
TGTGCCAGCAGTTCCTCTAATTCACCCCTCCACTTT
CASSSSNSPLHF
>16|TRBV28|NA|NA|TRBJ1-5
TGTGCCAGCACCCGCGGAGACATTTATAGCAATCAGCCCCAGCATTTT
CASTRGDIYSNQPQHF
>17|TRBV15|NA|NA|TRBJ1-5
TGTGCCACCAGCAGCACAGTATTCAGGGATAGCAATCAGCCCCAGCATTTT
CATSSTVFRDSNQPQHF
>16|TRBV14|NA|NA|TRBJ1-2
TGTGCCAGCAGCCCTCTTTCTAATTCTCTGTCCTATGGCTACACCTTC
CASSPLSNSLSYGYTF
>16|TRBV28|NA|NA|TRBJ2-3
TGTGCCAGCAGTTCCCCCGGGAACACACTTAGGGATACGCAGTATTTT
CASSSPGNTLRDTQYF
>13|TRBV19|TRBD1|few|TRBJ1-1
TGTGCCAGTTCGACAGGGATGAACACTGAAGCTTTCTTT
CASSTGMNTEAFF
>13|TRBV3-1/TRBV3-2|NA|NA|TRBJ2-3
TGTGCCAGCGGCACCCCAGGCGCAGATACGCAGTATTTT
CASGTPGADTQYF
>13|TRBV28|TRBD1|once|TRBJ1-2
TGTGCCAGCAGACCTACAGGGGGATATGGCTACACCTTC
CASRPTGGYGYTF
>15|TRBV27|TRBD1|NA|TRBJ2-7
TGTGCCAGCAGTCTAACCGACAGGGGGCGAGGCGAGCAGTACTTC
CASSLTDRGRGEQYF
>18|TRBV19|TRBD2|NA|TRBJ2-7
TGTGCCAGTAGTCGAACGGCCGGCGTGGGACTAGCAAAATACGAGCAGTACTTC
CASSRTAGVGLAKYEQYF
>16|TRBV27|TRBD1|NA|TRBJ1-2
TGTGCCAGCAGTCCCCAAGGACAGGGGTATAACTATGGCTACACCTTC
CASSPQGQGYNYGYTF
>13|TRBV18|NA|NA|TRBJ2-7
TGTGCCAGCTCGGAGGGGGCGTCCTACGAGCAGTACTTC
CASSEGASYEQYF
>15|TRBV10-3|NA|NA|TRBJ1-2
TGTGCCATCAATAGATACCGGGAGCCAAACTATGGCTACACCTTC
CAINRYREPNYGYTF
>15|TRBV4-2|NA|NA|TRBJ1-6
TGTGCCAGCAGCCAGAACAGGGCTGGGAATTCACCCCTCCACTTT
CASSQNRAGNSPLHF
>15|TRBV25-1|TRBD1|NA|TRBJ2-1
TGTGCCAGCAGTGCCGGGACAGGGGTAATCAATGAGCAGTTCTTC
CASSAGTGVINEQFF
>14|TRBV7-9|NA|NA|TRBJ1-4
TGTGCCAGCAGCTTAATCAGGGAGAGTGAAAAACTGTTTTTT
CASSLIRESEKLFF
>13|TRBV27|NA|NA|TRBJ1-5
TGTGCCAGCCGCGGGGTGGGCAATCAGCCCCAGCATTTT
CASRGVGNQPQHF
>14|TRBV7-9|TRBD1|NA|TRBJ1-1
TGTGCCAGCAGCGAGTGGACAGGGATGACTGAAGCTTTCTTT
CASSEWTGMTEAFF
>15|TRBV6-5|TRBD1|NA|TRBJ2-5
TGTGCCAGCAGTTACTCTAGACAGGGGGCAGAGACCCAGTACTTC
CASSYSRQGAETQYF
>18|TRBV28|TRBD1|NA|TRBJ2-2
TGTGCCAGCAGTTCGACTTTCGGACAGGTAGAGAACACCGGGGAGCTGTTTTTT
CASSSTFGQVENTGELFF
>14|TRBV7-6|NA|NA|TRBJ1-3
TGTGCCAGCAGTCCCACCGGCTCTGGAAACACCATATATTTT
CASSPTGSGNTIYF
>15|TRBV13|TRBD1|NA|TRBJ1-2
TGTGCCAGCAGCAAACAACAGGGGTATCTCTATGGCTACACCTTC
CASSKQQGYLYGYTF
>15|TRBV4-3|NA|NA|TRBJ2-7
TGCGCCAGCAGCCACGAGAGGGGCCTAACCTACGAGCAGTACTTC
CASSHERGLTYEQYF
>15|TRBV18|TRBD1|NA|TRBJ2-7
TGTGCCAGCTCACCACGTACAGGGGGCCGGGGCGAGCAGTACTTC
CASSPRTGGRGEQYF
>15|TRBV5-1|TRBD1|NA|TRBJ1-1
TGCGCCAGCGGAGAAGGACAGGGGATGAACACTGAAGCTTTCTTT
CASGEGQGMNTEAFF
>16|TRBV29-1|NA|NA|TRBJ1-2
TGCAGCGTTCAACGAACCGGGACTGGGAGTAACTATGGCTACACCTTC
CSVQRTGTGSNYGYTF
>14|TRBV28|NA|NA|TRBJ1-5
TGTGCCAGCAGTCAAGGGGGGAGCAATCAGCCCCAGCATTTT
CASSQGGSNQPQHF
>13|TRBV5-4|NA|NA|TRBJ2-7
TGTGCCAGCAGCGCCCGCCGTGAGGGCGAGCAGTACTTC
CASSARREGEQYF
>14|TRBV28|TRBD1|NA|TRBJ1-1
TGTGCCAGCAAGAGGGGGCCGCAGAACACTGAAGCTTTCTTT
CASKRGPQNTEAFF
>13|TRBV10-3|NA|NA|TRBJ1-1
TGTGCCATCAGGACAGGTTTGAACACTGAAGCTTTCTTT
CAIRTGLNTEAFF
>12|TRBV30|NA|NA|TRBJ1-2
TGTGCCTGGAGAGCGGGGGACTCTGGCTACACCTTC
CAWRAGDSGYTF
>15|TRBV9|TRBD2|NA|TRBJ2-1
TGTGCCAGCAGCGTAGCGGGAGGGCCGTACAATGAGCAGTTCTTC
CASSVAGGPYNEQFF
>16|TRBV25-1|TRBD1|NA|TRBJ2-7
TGTGCCAGCTCCGATTGGGCAGGGGGTGATAGTTACGAGCAGTACTTC
CASSDWAGGDSYEQYF
>20|TRBV15|TRBD2|once|TRBJ2-7
TGTGCCACCAGCAGAGTTGGAACCAGCGGGACCGGAAAGGATCTTTACGAGCAGTACTTC
CATSRVGTSGTGKDLYEQYF
>15|TRBV18|NA|NA|TRBJ2-3
TGTGCCAGCTCACTCGCGGACAGATACACAGATACGCAGTATTTT
CASSLADRYTDTQYF
>15|TRBV6-5|NA|NA|TRBJ1-3
TGTGCCAGCAGCAGCGTCGGGAGTAGTGGAAACACCATATATTTT
CASSSVGSSGNTIYF
>15|TRBV6-1|NA|NA|TRBJ2-1
TGTGCCAGCAGTGAAGCTTACAGCTCCTACAATGAGCAGTTCTTC
CASSEAYSSYNEQFF
>18|TRBV6-4|TRBD1|NA|TRBJ1-5
TGTGCCAGCAGTGACTCTCCAGAGGGGACAGGACATGATCAGCCCCAGCATTTT
CASSDSPEGTGHDQPQHF
>19|TRBV19|TRBD2|NA|TRBJ2-3
TGTGCCAGTAGCTACGGGACTAGCGTTCCTGGGGGTCTGACAGATACGCAGTATTTT
CASSYGTSVPGGLTDTQYF
>15|TRBV7-9|NA|NA|TRBJ2-7
TGTGCCAGCAGCTCGATCGGACAGTTGACCTACGAGCAGTACTTC
CASSSIGQLTYEQYF
>13|TRBV11-2|NA|NA|TRBJ2-1
TGTACCAGCAGCTTAGAGGTAAGGGGTGAGCAGTTCTTC
CTSSLEVRGEQFF
>16|TRBV4-3|TRBD1|NA|TRBJ2-1
TGCGCCAGCAGCCAAGATGGGGGACAGGTTTACAATGAGCAGTTCTTC
CASSQDGGQVYNEQFF
>12|TRBV27|NA|NA|TRBJ1-6
TGTGCCAGCAGTTTCATTAATTCACCCCTCCACTTT
CASSFINSPLHF